This section outlines one T cell receptor (beta chain) sequence together with its context. Treatment given: roughly 18 received Ad26.COV2.S at low or high dose, single or two shots; several received placebo; per-sample allocation not given. Samples were taken on day 63 after the first vaccine or placebo injection. These data come from a study of Ad26.COV2.S vaccination and SARS-CoV-2 variants. TCRdb's table, derived via immunoSEQ multiplex PCR, lists solely in-frame clones and lacks some. Of just over 350,000 clones in the sample, roughly 85% were seen once. The starting material was peripheral blood, obtained in a trial of Ad26.COV2.S vaccine versus placebo. This receptor was taken from a person aged 18-65 years who received the Ad26.COV2.S COVID-19 vaccine or a placebo.

The DNA of the CDR3 is TGCGCCAGCAGCCAGGGGGGGTACGGCGGGGAGCTGTTTTTT. Amino acid sequence: CASSQGGYGGELFF. The rearrangement links TRBV4-3 to TRBJ2-2; 7 bases are shared with TRBD2. This CDR3 spans 14 amino acids. Trimming removed 3 bases from V and 7 bases from J; junction bases left unmatched: 5. CDR1 LGHNA and CDR2 YSLEER come from the germline V gene.